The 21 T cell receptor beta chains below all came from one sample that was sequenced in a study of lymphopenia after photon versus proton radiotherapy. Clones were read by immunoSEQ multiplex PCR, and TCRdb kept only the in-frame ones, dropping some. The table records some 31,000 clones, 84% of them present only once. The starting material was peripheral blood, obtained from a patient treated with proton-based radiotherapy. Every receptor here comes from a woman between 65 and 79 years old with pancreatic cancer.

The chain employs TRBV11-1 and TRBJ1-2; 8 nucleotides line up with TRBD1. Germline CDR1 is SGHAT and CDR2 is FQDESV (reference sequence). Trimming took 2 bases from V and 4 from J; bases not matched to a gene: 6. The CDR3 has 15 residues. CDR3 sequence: CASSLHGTGPYGYTF. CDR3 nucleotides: TGTGCCAGCAGCTTACACGGGACAGGTCCCTATGGCTACACCTTC.

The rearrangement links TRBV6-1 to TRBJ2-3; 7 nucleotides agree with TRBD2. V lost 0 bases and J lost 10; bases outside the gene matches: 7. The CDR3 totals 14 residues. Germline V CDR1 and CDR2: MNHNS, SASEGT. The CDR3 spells CASSEAGGRVAQYF. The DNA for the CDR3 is TGTGCCAGCAGTGAAGCCGGGGGGAGGGTGGCGCAGTATTTT.

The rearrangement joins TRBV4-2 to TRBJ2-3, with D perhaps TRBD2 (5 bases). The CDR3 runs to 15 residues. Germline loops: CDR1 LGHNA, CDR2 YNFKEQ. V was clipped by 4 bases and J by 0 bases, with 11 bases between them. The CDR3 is CASSLQSGSTDTQYF. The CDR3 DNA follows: TGTGCCAGCAGCCTCCAAAGCGGTAGCACAGATACGCAGTATTTT.

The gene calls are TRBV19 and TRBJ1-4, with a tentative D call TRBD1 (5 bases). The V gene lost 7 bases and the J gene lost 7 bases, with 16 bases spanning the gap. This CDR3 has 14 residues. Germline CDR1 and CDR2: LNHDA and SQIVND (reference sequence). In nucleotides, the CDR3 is TGTGCCAGTATTGGCGGGACTCAGGGTGAAAAACTGTTTTTT. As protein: CASIGGTQGEKLFF.

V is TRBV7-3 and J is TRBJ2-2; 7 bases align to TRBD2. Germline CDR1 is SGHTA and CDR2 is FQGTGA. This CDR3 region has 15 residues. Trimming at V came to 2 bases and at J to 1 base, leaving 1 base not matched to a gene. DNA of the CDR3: TGTGCCAGCAGCTTATCTAGCGGGAACACCGGGGAGCTGTTTTTT. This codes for CASSLSSGNTGELFF.

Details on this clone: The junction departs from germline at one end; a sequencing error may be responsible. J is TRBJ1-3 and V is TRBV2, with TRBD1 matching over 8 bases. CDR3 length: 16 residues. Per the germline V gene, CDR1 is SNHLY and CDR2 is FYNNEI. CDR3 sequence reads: CVSTVRGLGSGNTIYF. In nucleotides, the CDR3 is TGTGTCAGCACCGTCAGGGGGCTAGGATCTGGAAACACCATATATTTT.

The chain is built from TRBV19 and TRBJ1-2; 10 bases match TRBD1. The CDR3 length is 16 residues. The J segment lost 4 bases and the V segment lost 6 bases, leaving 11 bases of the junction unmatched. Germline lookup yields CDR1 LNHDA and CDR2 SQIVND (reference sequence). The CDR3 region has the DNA TGTGCCAGTAGCACTCCGGGACAGGGGTTGAGCTATGGCTACACCTTC. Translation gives CASSTPGQGLSYGYTF.

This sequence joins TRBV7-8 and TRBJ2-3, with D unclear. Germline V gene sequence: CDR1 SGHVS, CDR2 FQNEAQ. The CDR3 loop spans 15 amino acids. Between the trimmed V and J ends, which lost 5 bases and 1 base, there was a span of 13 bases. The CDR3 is CASSPDGWGTDTQYF. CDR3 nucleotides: TGTGCCAGCAGCCCTGACGGCTGGGGCACAGATACGCAGTATTTT.

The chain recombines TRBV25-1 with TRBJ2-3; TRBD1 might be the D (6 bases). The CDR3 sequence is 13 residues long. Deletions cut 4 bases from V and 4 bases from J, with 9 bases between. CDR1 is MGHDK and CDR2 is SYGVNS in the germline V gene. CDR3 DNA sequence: TGTGCCAGCAGTGCCCCAGGGGCAGATACGCAGTATTTT. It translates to CASSAPGADTQYF.

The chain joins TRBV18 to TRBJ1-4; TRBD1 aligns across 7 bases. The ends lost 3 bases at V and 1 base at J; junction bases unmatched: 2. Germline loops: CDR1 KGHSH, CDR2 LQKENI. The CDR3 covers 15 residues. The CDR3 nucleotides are TGTGCCAGCTCACCCCGACAGGGAACTAATGAAAAACTGTTTTTT. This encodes CASSPRQGTNEKLFF. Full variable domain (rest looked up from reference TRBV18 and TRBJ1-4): NAGVMQNPRHLVRRRGQEARLRCSPMKGHSHVYWYRQLPEEGLKFMVYLQKENIIDESGMPKERFSAEFPKEGPSILRIQQVVRGDSAAYFCASSPRQGTNEKLFFGSGTQLSVL.

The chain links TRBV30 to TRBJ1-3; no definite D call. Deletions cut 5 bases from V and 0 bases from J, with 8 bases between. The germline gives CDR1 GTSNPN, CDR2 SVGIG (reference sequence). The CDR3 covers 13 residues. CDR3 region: CAWELASGNTIYF. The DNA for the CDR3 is TGTGCCTGGGAGCTAGCCTCTGGAAACACCATATATTTT.

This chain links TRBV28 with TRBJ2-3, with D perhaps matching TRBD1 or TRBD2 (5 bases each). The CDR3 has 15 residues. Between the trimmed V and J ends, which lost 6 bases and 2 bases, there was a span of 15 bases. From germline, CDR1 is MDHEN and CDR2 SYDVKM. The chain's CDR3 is CASRTQGPYTDTQYF. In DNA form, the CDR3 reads TGTGCCAGCAGAACCCAGGGACCGTACACAGATACGCAGTATTTT.

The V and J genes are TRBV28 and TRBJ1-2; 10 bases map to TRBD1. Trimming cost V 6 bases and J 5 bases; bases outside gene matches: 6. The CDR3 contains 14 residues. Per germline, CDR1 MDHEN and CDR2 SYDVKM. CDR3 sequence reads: CASRDRGGPYGYTF. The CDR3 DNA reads TGTGCCAGCAGGGACAGGGGGGGCCCGTATGGCTACACCTTC.

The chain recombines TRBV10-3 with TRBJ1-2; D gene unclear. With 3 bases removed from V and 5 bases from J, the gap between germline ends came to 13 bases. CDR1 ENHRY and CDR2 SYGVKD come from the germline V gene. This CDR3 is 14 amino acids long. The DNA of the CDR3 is TGTGCCATCAGTGATGGATCAGGCATGTATGGCTACACCTTC. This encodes CAISDGSGMYGYTF.

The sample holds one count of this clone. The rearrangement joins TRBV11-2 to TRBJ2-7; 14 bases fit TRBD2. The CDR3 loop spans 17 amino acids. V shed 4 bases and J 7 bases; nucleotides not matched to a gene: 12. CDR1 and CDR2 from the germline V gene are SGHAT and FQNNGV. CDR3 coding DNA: TGTGCCAGCAGCTCACAGGACCAGGGACTAGCGGGAGTTGAGCAGTACTTC. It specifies CASSSQDQGLAGVEQYF.

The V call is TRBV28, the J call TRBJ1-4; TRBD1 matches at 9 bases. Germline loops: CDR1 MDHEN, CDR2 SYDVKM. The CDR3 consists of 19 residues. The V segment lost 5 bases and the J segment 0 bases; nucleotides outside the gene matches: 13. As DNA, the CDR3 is TGTGCCAGCAGTCTCCCACAGGGGGCAAGGGGAACAACTAATGAAAAACTGTTTTTT. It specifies CASSLPQGARGTTNEKLFF.

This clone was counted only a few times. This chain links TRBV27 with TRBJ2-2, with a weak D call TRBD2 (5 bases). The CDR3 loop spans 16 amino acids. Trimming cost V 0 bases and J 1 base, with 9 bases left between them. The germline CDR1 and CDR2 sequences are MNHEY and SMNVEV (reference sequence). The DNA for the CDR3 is TGTGCCAGCAGTTTATCGTTTCGGGGGAACACCGGGGAGCTGTTTTTT. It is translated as CASSLSFRGNTGELFF.

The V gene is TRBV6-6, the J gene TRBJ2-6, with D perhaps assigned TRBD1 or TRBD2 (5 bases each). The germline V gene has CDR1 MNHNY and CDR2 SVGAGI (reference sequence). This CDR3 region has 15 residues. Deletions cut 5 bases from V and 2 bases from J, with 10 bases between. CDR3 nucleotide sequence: TGTGCCAGCAGTAGCTGGGACCCTGGGGCCAACGTCCTGACTTTC. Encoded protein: CASSSWDPGANVLTF.

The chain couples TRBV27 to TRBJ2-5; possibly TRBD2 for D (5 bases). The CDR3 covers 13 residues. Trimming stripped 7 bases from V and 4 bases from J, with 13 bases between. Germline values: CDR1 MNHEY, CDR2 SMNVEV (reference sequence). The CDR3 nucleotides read TGTGCCAGCAAAGTTTCTGGGAGAGAGACCCAGTACTTC. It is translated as CASKVSGRETQYF.

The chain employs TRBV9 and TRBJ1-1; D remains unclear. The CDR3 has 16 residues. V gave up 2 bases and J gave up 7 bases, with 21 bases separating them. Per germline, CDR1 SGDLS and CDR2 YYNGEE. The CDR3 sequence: CASSVRKHHRRFEAFF. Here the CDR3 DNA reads TGTGCCAGCAGCGTCAGAAAACACCACCGCCGATTTGAAGCTTTCTTT.

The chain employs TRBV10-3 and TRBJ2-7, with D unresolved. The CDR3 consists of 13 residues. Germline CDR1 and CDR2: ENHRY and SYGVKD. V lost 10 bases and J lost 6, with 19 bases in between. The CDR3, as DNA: TGTGCCAGCTTGGCAGCGACTGATCGCGAGCAGTACTTC. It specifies CASLAATDREQYF.